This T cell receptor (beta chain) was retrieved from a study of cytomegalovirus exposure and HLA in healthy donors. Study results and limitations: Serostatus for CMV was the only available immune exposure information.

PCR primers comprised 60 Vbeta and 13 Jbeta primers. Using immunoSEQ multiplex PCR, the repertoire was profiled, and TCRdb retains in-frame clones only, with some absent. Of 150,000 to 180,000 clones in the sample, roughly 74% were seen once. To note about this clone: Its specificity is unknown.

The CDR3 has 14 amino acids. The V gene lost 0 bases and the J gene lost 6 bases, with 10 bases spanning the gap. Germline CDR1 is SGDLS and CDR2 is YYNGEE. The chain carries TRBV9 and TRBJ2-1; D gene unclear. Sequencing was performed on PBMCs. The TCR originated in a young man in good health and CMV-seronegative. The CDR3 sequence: CASSVAGSRNEQFF. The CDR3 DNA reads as TGTGCCAGCAGCGTAGCTGGCAGTCGCAATGAGCAGTTCTTC.